A selection of T cell receptor beta chains follows, all from one sample in a study of post-analysis software for immune sequencing data. TCRdb processed the PCR reads anew with MiXCR; each CDR3 protein has one entry. In the table there are roughly 700,000 distinct CDR3 sequences, just under 30% of which are singletons. The sample taken for sequencing was blood. Every receptor here comes from a girl aged 10-17 years with multiple sclerosis. Each CDR3 is given with its conserved first and last residue. The D gene is left open where the match is weak. Rows may omit the clone size; those that give it use once, few, many or a size class.

D	J	size	V	DNA	CDR3
NA	TRBJ1-6	NA	TRBV4-1	TGCGCCAGCAGCCAAGAGGATCGGAGCTCCTATAATTCACCCCTCCACTTT	CASSQEDRSSYNSPLHF
TRBD1	TRBJ2-7	many	TRBV11-2	TGTGCCAGCAGCTTAGAAGGGACAGGGTCCTACGAGCAGTACTTC	CASSLEGTGSYEQYF
NA	TRBJ2-6	NA	TRBV7-9	TGTGCCAGCAGCTTAGTCTTGCGGGGAACTGGGGCCAACGTCCTGACTTTC	CASSLVLRGTGANVLTF
TRBD2	TRBJ2-1	NA	TRBV19	TGTGCCAGTAGTATTAGGACTAGCACCGACAATGAGCAGTTCTTC	CASSIRTSTDNEQFF
NA	TRBJ1-2	NA	TRBV7-9	TGTGCCAGCAGCCCTCCACAGGGTTCTAATGGCTACACCTTC	CASSPPQGSNGYTF
NA	TRBJ2-7	NA	TRBV10-3	TGTGCCATCAGTGAGTCGGCGGGTTCCCTAGGCGAGCAGTACTTC	CAISESAGSLGEQYF
TRBD2	TRBJ2-3	NA	TRBV7-2	TGTGCCAGCAGCTATAGCGGGGGGCCTAGCACAGATACGCAGTATTTT	CASSYSGGPSTDTQYF
TRBD1	TRBJ2-1	many	TRBV4-3	TGCGCCAGCAGCCGCCTCCGACAGGGAGCCTACAATGAGCAGTTCTTC	CASSRLRQGAYNEQFF
NA	TRBJ2-7	few	TRBV20-1	TGCAGTGCTAGAGTGGCCTTAACCTACGAGCAGTACTTC	CSARVALTYEQYF
NA	TRBJ2-7	NA	TRBV3-1	TGTGCCAGCAGCCAAGGAGCCCTAGCGACTTTCGAGCAGTACTTC	CASSQGALATFEQYF
NA	TRBJ2-1	few	TRBV6-5	TGTGCCAGCAGTTACGGGAGCGCCACGGGTAATGAGCAGTTCTTC	CASSYGSATGNEQFF
NA	TRBJ1-2	few	TRBV29-1	TGCAGCGCCTCAGATGACCAGAGGGGCTACACCTTC	CSASDDQRGYTF
NA	TRBJ2-5	many	TRBV29-1	TGCAGCGTTGAACCCGGAGAGACCCAGTACTTC	CSVEPGETQYF
NA	TRBJ1-5	NA	TRBV20-1	TGCAGTGCCAGAGAAGGTGGGGGCTCCAATCAGCCCCAGCATTTT	CSAREGGGSNQPQHF
NA	TRBJ2-3	NA	TRBV3-1	TGTGCCAGCAGCCACGCCCCGGAGGGGGCCAGCACAGATACGCAGTATTTT	CASSHAPEGASTDTQYF
TRBD2	TRBJ2-7	NA	TRBV4-3	TGCGCCAGCAGCCAAGCGACTAGCGGGGCTTACGAGCAGTACTTC	CASSQATSGAYEQYF
NA	TRBJ2-3	few	TRBV7-8	TGTGCCAGCAGTCATAGCGGCTCGGGACCAGATACGCAGTATTTT	CASSHSGSGPDTQYF
NA	TRBJ2-5	few	TRBV4-2	TGTGCCAGCAGCCAAGAACCTCAGGGTCGGGGTCAAGAGACCCAGTACTTC	CASSQEPQGRGQETQYF
NA	TRBJ1-2	NA	TRBV18	TGTGCCAGCTCACCACTCCCGGGACCGGACTACGATGGCTACACCTTC	CASSPLPGPDYDGYTF
TRBD1	TRBJ2-3	NA	TRBV20-1	TGCAGTGGGAAGGAACAGGGGACAGATACGCTGTATTTT	CSGKEQGTDTLYF
NA	TRBJ2-3	few	TRBV7-8	TGTGCCAGCAGCTTAGCCCCTTTCTGGGGGGCGGCAGATACGCAGTATTTT	CASSLAPFWGAADTQYF
TRBD1	TRBJ2-6	NA	TRBV20-1	TGCAGTGCTAGGGACAGGGGTTCGTCTGGGGCCAACGTCCTGACTTTC	CSARDRGSSGANVLTF
NA	TRBJ2-1	NA	TRBV5-8	TGTGCCAGCAGTTCGGGATTCGGGCCACCTTACAATGAGCAGTTCTTC	CASSSGFGPPYNEQFF
NA	TRBJ2-1	few	TRBV10-2	TGCGCCAGCCTCGTCGGTTCTTTGTCCAATGAGCAGTTCTTC	CASLVGSLSNEQFF
TRBD1	TRBJ1-1	NA	TRBV20-1	TGCAGTGCTACCCAAACCGGGACAGGCTTGAACACTGAAGCTTTCTTT	CSATQTGTGLNTEAFF
NA	TRBJ2-1	few	TRBV20-1	TGCAGTGCTCGCCGAAGTGCCCTGGGGCAAGGTGAGCAGTTCTTC	CSARRSALGQGEQFF
NA	TRBJ2-3	NA	TRBV29-1	TGCAGCGTTGAAGATCGGTTGACGGATACGCAGTATTTT	CSVEDRLTDTQYF
NA	TRBJ2-1	few	TRBV5-1	TGCGCCAGCAGCTTCTTCGACAATGAGCAGTTCTTC	CASSFFDNEQFF
NA	TRBJ2-2	few	TRBV28	TGTGCCAGCAGTTTCTTGGGACTGGTGAACACCGGGGAGCTGTTTTTT	CASSFLGLVNTGELFF
TRBD2	TRBJ2-7	many	TRBV15	TGTGCCACCAGCGGGGCGGGAGTCCCCTCCTACGAGCAGTACTTC	CATSGAGVPSYEQYF
TRBD1	TRBJ1-1	NA	TRBV14	TGTGCCAGCAGCCAAGATTGGACACAGGGGTTATCCACTGAAGCTTTCTTT	CASSQDWTQGLSTEAFF
NA	TRBJ2-5	few	TRBV6-1	TGTGCCAGCAGTGAACCGGACTCCTTCGTGGAGACCCAGTACTTC	CASSEPDSFVETQYF
NA	TRBJ2-3	few	TRBV18	TGTGCCAGCTCTTACCAGCGGTCAAACCTTGGTACGCAGTATTTT	CASSYQRSNLGTQYF
NA	TRBJ2-3	NA	TRBV7-4	TGTGCCAGCAGCCTTAGGCGGGGGCCGGAGGATACGCAGTATTTT	CASSLRRGPEDTQYF
TRBD2	TRBJ2-4	NA	TRBV29-1	TGCAGCGTGCTAGCGGGGCCGGTAGATCAGTACTTC	CSVLAGPVDQYF
NA	TRBJ2-5	NA	TRBV3-1	TGTGCCAGCAGCCCCCATCCGGCCAAAGCGGGAGAGACCCAGTACTTC	CASSPHPAKAGETQYF
NA	TRBJ1-1	NA	TRBV5-1	TGCGCCAGCAGCGCCGGACGGGACGCTGAAGCTTTCTTT	CASSAGRDAEAFF
TRBD2	TRBJ2-7	few	TRBV29-1	TGCAGCGGGGGGGGGCTAGCGGGAGGCAAGTCCTACGAGCAGTACTTC	CSGGGLAGGKSYEQYF
TRBD1	TRBJ2-3	NA	TRBV11-3	TGTGCCAGCAGCTCAATTTCGACCGGGACAGGAATTACAGATACGCAGTATTTT	CASSSISTGTGITDTQYF
TRBD1	TRBJ1-4	NA	TRBV14	TGTGCCAGCAGCCGTCCGGGGACAGGCGAAAAACTGTTTTTT	CASSRPGTGEKLFF
TRBD1	TRBJ2-4	few	TRBV10-3	TGTGCCATCAGTGAGGCCCAGGGGGATGTGGGCATTCAGTACTTC	CAISEAQGDVGIQYF